This T cell receptor (beta chain) was documented in a study of blood T cell repertoires in COVID-19. Study-wide background: Specimens from acute and convalescent COVID-19 originated in the United States, Italy and Spain. T cells, B-cell-depleted T cells, or PBMCs provided the cDNA or gDNA that served as material.

Study processing details: Using reference gene primer amplification, nucleated cell counts were estimated. Clones were sequenced by immunoSEQ multiplex PCR, and TCRdb holds only the in-frame ones, with some missing. The D gene and trimming were derived from the DNA, and the V and J assignments and clone size from that table. The sample shows 280,000 or so clones, around nine tenths of them seen only once. Participants were placed into cohorts based on the clinical history they reported. CDR1 is SGHRS and CDR2 is YFSETQ in the germline V gene. V lost 5 bases and J 0 bases, leaving 17 bases between the germline ends. The length of the CDR3 is 16 residues.

V and J are TRBV5-1 and TRBJ2-5, with D tentatively TRBD2 (5 bases). The clonotype originates from a woman in her thirties or forties who had recovered from COVID-19. The sample taken for sequencing was PBMCs or T cells enriched from blood (not recorded which). CDR3 sequence (DNA): TGCGCCAGCAGTCCCGGAGGCGGAGCGTACCAAGAGACCCAGTACTTC. This sequence encodes CASSPGGGAYQETQYF.